The TCR beta chain under discussion was sequenced for a study of blood T cell repertoires in COVID-19. Study-level background: COVID-19 samples from acute and convalescent phases originated in the United States, Italy and Spain. PBMCs, B-cell-depleted T cells, or T cells provided the cDNA or gDNA that made up the material.

Study processing details: Reference gene primer amplification gave nucleated cell count estimates. Sequencing was performed with immunoSEQ multiplex PCR; in TCRdb, only in-frame clones are kept and a portion is missing. The V and J calls and clone size are taken from that table; D and trimming were inferred from the DNA. The sample contains approximately 100,000 clones, over 70% of which appear only once. The CDR3 contains 15 residues. From germline, CDR1 is MNHEY and CDR2 SVGAGI. Losses at the gene ends were 5 bases for V and 0 bases for J; bases not matched to a gene: 6. The origin of this receptor is a human donor in a cohort sampled during active or convalescent COVID-19. The gene calls are TRBV6-5 and TRBJ2-7, with 8 nucleotides matching TRBD1. Sequences were obtained from peripheral blood. The CDR3 region has the DNA TGTGCCAGCAGTACGGACAGGGAACGCTCCTACGAGCAGTACTTC. Amino acid sequence: CASSTDRERSYEQYF.